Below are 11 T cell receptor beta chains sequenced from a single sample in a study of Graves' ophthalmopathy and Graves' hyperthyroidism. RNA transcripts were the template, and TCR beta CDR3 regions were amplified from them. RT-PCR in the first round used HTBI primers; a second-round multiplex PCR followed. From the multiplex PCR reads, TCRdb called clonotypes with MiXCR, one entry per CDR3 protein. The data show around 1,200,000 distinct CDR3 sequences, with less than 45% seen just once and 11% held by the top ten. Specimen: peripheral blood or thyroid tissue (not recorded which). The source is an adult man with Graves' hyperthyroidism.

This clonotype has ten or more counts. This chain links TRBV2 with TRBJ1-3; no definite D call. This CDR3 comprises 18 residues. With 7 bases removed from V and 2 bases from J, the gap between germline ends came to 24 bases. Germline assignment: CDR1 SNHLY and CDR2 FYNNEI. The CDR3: CASTQRALFSLTGNTIYF. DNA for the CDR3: TGTGCCAGCACTCAGCGTGCCCTCTTCTCCCTTACTGGAAACACCATATATTTT.

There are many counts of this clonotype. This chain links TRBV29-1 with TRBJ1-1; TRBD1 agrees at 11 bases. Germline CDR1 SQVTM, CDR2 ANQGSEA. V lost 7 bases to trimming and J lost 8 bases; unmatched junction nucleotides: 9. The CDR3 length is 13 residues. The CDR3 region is CSDGTGGLSEAFF. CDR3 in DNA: TGCAGCGACGGGACAGGGGGGCTCTCCGAAGCTTTCTTT. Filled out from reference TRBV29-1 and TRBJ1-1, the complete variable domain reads SAVISQKPSRDICQRGTSLTIQCQVDSQVTMMFWYRQQPGQSLTLIATANQGSEATYESGFVIDKFPISRPNLTFSTLTVSNMSPEDSSIYLCSDGTGGLSEAFFGQGTRLTVV.

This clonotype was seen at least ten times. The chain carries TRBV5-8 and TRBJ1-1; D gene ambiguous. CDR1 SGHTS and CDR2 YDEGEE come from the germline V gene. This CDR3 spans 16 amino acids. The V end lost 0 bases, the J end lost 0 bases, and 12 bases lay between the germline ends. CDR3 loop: CASSLEGGGMNTEAFF. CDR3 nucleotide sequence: TGTGCCAGCAGCTTGGAAGGCGGTGGCATGAACACTGAAGCTTTCTTT.

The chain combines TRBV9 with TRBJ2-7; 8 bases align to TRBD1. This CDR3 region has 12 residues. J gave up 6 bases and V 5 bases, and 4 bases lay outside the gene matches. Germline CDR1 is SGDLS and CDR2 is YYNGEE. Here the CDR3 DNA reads TGTGCCAGCAGGGACAGGGTCGCCGAGCAGTACTTC. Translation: CASRDRVAEQYF.

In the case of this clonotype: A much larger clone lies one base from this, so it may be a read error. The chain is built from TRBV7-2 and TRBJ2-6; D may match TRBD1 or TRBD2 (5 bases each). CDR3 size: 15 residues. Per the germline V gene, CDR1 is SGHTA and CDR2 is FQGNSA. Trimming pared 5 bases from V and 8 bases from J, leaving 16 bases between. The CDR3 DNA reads TGTGCCAGCAGCGGGACGTCTCTGGGCTCCAACGTCCTGACTTTC. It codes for CASSGTSLGSNVLTF.

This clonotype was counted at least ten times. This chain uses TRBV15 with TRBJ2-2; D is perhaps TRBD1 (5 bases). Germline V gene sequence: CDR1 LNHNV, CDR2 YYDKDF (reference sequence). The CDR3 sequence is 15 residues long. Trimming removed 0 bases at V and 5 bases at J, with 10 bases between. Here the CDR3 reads CATSRDRVITGELFF. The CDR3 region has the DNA TGTGCCACCAGCAGAGACAGGGTTATTACCGGGGAGCTGTTTTTT. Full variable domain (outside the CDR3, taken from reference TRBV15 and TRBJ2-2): DAMVIQNPRYQVTQFGKPVTLSCSQTLNHNVMYWYQQKSSQAPKLLFHYYDKDFNNEADTPDNFQSRRPNTSFCFLDIRSPGLGDTAMYLCATSRDRVITGELFFGEGSRLTVL.

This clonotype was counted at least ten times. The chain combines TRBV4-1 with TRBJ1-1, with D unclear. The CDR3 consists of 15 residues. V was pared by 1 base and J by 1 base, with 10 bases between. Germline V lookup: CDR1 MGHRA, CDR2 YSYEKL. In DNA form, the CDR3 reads TGCGCCAGCAGCCAAGTAGAGGTTTCGAACACTGAAGCTTTCTTT. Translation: CASSQVEVSNTEAFF.

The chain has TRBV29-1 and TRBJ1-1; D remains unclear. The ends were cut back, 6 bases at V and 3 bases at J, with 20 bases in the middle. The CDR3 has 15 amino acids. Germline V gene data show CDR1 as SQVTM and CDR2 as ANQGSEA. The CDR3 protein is CSVQTRAPGHTEAFF. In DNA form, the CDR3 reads TGCAGCGTACAGACCCGGGCCCCAGGACACACTGAAGCTTTCTTT.

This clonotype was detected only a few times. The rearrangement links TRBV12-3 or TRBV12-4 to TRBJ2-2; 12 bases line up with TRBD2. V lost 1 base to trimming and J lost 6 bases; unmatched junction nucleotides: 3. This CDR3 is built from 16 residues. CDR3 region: CASSLVSSGGAGELFF. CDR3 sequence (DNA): TGTGCCAGCAGTTTAGTGTCTAGCGGGGGGGCCGGGGAGCTGTTTTTT.

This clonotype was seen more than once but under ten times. CDR3 sequence reads: CSADDSLAANTGELFF. In DNA form, the CDR3 reads TGCAGTGCTGACGACTCACTAGCGGCGAACACCGGGGAGCTGTTTTTT. The V and J genes are TRBV20-1 and TRBJ2-2, with TRBD2 matching 8 bases. This CDR3 comprises 16 residues. The J segment lost 0 bases and the V segment lost 5 bases, leaving 8 bases of the junction unmatched. Germline V CDR1 and CDR2: DFQATT, SNEGSKA (reference sequence).

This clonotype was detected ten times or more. The CDR3 protein is CSVPRLYGYTF. The DNA of the CDR3 is TGCAGCGTACCGCGGCTCTATGGCTACACCTTC. The chain joins TRBV29-1 to TRBJ1-2; no reliable D call. This CDR3 comprises 11 residues. The germline gives CDR1 SQVTM, CDR2 ANQGSEA. Trimming removed 6 bases from V and 4 bases from J, with 9 bases in between. The full variable domain, with the rest looked up from reference TRBV29-1 and TRBJ1-2, is SAVISQKPSRDICQRGTSLTIQCQVDSQVTMMFWYRQQPGQSLTLIATANQGSEATYESGFVIDKFPISRPNLTFSTLTVSNMSPEDSSIYLCSVPRLYGYTFGSGTRLTVV.